These T cell receptor beta chains were read from a single sample in a study of blood T cell repertoires in COVID-19. Measured with immunoSEQ multiplex PCR; TCRdb has only the in-frame clones, and not every one. The profile shows around 160,000 clones, roughly 80% of them singletons. The sample comprised peripheral blood. The receptor source for this set is a human donor with acute or convalescent COVID-19. The donor label of this sample is uncertain. CDR3s include the opening cysteine and the closing phenylalanine or tryptophan. Each record gives: J gene, V gene, CDR3 protein.

j_call: TRBJ2-7; v_call: TRBV30; cdr3_aa: CAWSWDRARYEQYF
j_call: TRBJ1-2; v_call: TRBV7-6; cdr3_aa: CASSLQGAADGYTF
j_call: TRBJ2-7; v_call: TRBV6-5; cdr3_aa: CASSHQTEDYEQYF
j_call: TRBJ2-2; v_call: TRBV24-1; cdr3_aa: CATSDLFTGELFF
j_call: TRBJ1-1; v_call: TRBV11-2; cdr3_aa: CASSLIMQGASTEAFF
j_call: TRBJ1-6; v_call: TRBV18; cdr3_aa: CASSLGQGDSPLHF
j_call: TRBJ1-5; v_call: TRBV7-2; cdr3_aa: CASSTRTGGNQPQHF
j_call: TRBJ2-1; v_call: TRBV27; cdr3_aa: CASSLASAVGEQFF
j_call: TRBJ2-5; v_call: TRBV13; cdr3_aa: CASSLAGGGVETQYF
j_call: TRBJ1-2; v_call: TRBV5-1; cdr3_aa: CASSLETGHGYTF